This T cell receptor (beta chain) emerged from a study of cytotoxic CD8 clonotypes in ibrutinib-treated CLL. The CDR3 is 15 residues long. Germline-derived CDR1 and CDR2 are MGHRA and YSYEKL. V gave up 0 bases and J gave up 2 bases, with 8 bases separating them. Profiled with immunoSEQ multiplex PCR; TCRdb holds only in-frame clones, not every one. The data hold approximately 67,000 clones, with around 80% observed a single time. V usage is TRBV4-1 and J usage is TRBJ1-3; weak D call: TRBD1 (6 bases). Sequencing was performed on PBMCs, taken at disease progression, from a patient treated with ibrutinib. The source is a human donor with chronic lymphocytic leukemia. The CDR3 nucleotides are TGCGCCAGCAGCCAAGAGGGGGGGCCTGGAAACACCATATATTTT. Translation: CASSQEGGPGNTIYF.